This entry is about one T cell receptor beta chain. The antigen remains unidentified. The donors formed part of the roughly 120-subject validation cohort, distinct from the approximately 670-subject first cohort. The sample originates from a study of cytomegalovirus exposure and HLA in healthy donors. Findings and limits, study-wide: The study put about 180 TCR beta chains on its list as cytomegalovirus-associated. The TCR clusters that emerged in the first cohort tended, a later analysis found, to co-occur in the approximately 130 validation repertoires.

V was pared by 3 bases and J by 8 bases, with 14 bases between. The germline V gene has CDR1 GTSNPN and CDR2 SVGIG (reference sequence). There are 12 residues in the CDR3. Method: immunoSEQ multiplex PCR; TCRdb's copy keeps in-frame clones and lacks some. This sample has about 120,000 clones, with roughly 82% found just once. The chain recombines TRBV30 with TRBJ2-7; D call uncertain. The TCR sequence derives from a young man in good health and CMV-seronegative. Sequencing was performed on PBMCs. The CDR3 DNA reads as TGTGCCTGGAGCCCAAGTCGGAGCCAGCAGTACTTC. Translation: CAWSPSRSQQYF.